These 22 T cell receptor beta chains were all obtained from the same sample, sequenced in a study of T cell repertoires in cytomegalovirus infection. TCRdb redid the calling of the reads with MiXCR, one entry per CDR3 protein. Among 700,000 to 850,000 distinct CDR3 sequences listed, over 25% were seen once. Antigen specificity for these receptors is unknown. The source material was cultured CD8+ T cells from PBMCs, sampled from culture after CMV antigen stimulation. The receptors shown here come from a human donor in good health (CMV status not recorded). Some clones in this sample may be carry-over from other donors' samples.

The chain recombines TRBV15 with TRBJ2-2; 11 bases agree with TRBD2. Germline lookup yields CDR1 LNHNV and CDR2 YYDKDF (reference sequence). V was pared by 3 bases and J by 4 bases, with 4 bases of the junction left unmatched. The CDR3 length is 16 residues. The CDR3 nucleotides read TGTGCCACCAGCAGGACTAGCGGGGCCCTCACCGGGGAGCTGTTTTTT. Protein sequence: CATSRTSGALTGELFF.

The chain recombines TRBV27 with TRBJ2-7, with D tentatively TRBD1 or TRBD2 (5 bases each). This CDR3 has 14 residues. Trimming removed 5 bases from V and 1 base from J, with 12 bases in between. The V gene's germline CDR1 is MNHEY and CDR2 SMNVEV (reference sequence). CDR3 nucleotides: TGTGCCAGCAGTCTCGGGGCCCTATCCTACGAGCAGTACTTC. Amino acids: CASSLGALSYEQYF.

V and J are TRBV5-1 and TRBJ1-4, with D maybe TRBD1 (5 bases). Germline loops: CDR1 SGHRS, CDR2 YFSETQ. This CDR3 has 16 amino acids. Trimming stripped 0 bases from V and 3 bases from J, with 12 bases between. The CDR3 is CASSLDGHGSNEKLFF. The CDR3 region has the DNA TGCGCCAGCAGCTTGGACGGACACGGATCTAATGAAAAACTGTTTTTT. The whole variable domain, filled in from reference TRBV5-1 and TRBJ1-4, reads KAGVTQTPRYLIKTRGQQVTLSCSPISGHRSVSWYQQTPGQGLQFLFEYFSETQRNKGNFPGRFSGRQFSNSRSEMNVSTLELGDSALYLCASSLDGHGSNEKLFFGSGTQLSVL.

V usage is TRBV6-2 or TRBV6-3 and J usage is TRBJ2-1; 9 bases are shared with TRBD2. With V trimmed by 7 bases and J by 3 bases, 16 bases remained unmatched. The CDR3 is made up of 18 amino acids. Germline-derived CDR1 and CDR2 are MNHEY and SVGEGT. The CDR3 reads CASTLSGGPLPGYNEQFF. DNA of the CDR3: TGTGCCAGCACCCTCAGCGGGGGGCCACTACCCGGCTACAATGAGCAGTTCTTC.

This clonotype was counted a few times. For the CDR3, the DNA is TGTGCCAGCAGTTTGAGGGGCGGAATCACTGAAGCTTTCTTT. Encoded protein: CASSLRGGITEAFF. The chain carries TRBV27 and TRBJ1-1, with D perhaps TRBD1 (5 bases). This CDR3 is 14 amino acids long. Per germline, CDR1 MNHEY and CDR2 SMNVEV (reference sequence). The ends were cut back, 3 bases at V and 4 bases at J, with 12 bases in the middle.

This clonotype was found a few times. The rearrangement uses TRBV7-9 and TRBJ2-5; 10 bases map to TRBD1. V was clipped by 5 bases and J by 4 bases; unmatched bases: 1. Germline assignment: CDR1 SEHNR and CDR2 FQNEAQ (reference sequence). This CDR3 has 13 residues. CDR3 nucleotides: TGTGCCAGCAGCCGGACAGGGGGAGAGACCCAGTACTTC. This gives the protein CASSRTGGETQYF.

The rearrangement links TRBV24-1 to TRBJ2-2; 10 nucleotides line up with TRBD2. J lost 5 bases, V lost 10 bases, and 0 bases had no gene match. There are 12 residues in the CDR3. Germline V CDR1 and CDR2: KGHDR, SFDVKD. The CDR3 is CATGLATGELFF. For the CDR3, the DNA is TGTGCCACGGGACTAGCGACCGGGGAGCTGTTTTTT.

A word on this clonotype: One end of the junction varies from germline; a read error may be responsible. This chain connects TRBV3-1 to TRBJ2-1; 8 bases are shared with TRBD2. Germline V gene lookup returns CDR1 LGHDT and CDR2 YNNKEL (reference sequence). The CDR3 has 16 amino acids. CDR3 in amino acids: CARSPQTSGPLYEQFF. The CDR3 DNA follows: TGTGCCCGCAGCCCGCAAACTAGCGGACCCTTGTATGAGCAGTTCTTC.

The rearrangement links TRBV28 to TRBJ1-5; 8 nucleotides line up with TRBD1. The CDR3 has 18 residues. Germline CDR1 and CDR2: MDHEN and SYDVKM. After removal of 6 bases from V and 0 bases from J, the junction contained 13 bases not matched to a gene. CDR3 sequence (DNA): TGTGCCAGCAGGGCTACAGGGGGGTATATTTATAGCAATCAGCCCCAGCATTTT. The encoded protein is CASRATGGYIYSNQPQHF.

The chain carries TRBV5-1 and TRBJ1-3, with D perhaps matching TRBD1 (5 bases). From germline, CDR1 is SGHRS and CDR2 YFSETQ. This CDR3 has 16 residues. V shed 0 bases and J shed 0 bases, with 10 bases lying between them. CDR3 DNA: TGCGCCAGCAGCTTGGAAGGGGCGAACTCTGGAAACACCATATATTTT. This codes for CASSLEGANSGNTIYF. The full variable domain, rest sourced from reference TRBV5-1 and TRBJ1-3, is KAGVTQTPRYLIKTRGQQVTLSCSPISGHRSVSWYQQTPGQGLQFLFEYFSETQRNKGNFPGRFSGRQFSNSRSEMNVSTLELGDSALYLCASSLEGANSGNTIYFGEGSWLTVV.

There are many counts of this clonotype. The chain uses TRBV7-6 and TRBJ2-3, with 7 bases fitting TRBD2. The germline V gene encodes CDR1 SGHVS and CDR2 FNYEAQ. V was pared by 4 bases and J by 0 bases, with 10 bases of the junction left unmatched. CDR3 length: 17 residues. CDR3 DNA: TGTGCCAGCAGCTCCCCCGAGCGGGGTAGGAGCACAGATACGCAGTATTTT. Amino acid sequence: CASSSPERGRSTDTQYF.

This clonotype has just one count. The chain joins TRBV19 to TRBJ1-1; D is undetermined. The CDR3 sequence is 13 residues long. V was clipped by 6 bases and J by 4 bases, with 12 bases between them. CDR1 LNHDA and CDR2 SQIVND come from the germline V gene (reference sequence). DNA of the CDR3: TGTGCCAGTAGCAGGACGGTGGCCACTGAAGCTTTCTTT. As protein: CASSRTVATEAFF.

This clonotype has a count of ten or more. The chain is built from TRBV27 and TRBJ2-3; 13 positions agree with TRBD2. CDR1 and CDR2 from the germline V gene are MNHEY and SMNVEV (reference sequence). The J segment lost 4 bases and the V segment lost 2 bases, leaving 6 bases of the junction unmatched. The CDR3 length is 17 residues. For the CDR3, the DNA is TGTGCCAGCAGTTTAGTACTAGCGGGGGGGCCCTCAGATACGCAGTATTTT. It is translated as CASSLVLAGGPSDTQYF.

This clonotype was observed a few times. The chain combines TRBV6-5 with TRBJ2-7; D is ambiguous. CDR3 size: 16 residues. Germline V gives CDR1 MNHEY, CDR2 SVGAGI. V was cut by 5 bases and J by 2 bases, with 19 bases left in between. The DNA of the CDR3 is TGTGCCAGCAGTCACACGGACGGGCTTTCCACCTACGAGCAGTACTTC. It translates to CASSHTDGLSTYEQYF.

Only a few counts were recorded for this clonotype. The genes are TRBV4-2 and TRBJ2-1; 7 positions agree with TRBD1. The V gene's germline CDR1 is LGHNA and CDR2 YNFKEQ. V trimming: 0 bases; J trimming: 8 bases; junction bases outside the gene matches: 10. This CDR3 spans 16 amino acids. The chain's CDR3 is CASSQEQGVFSHEQFF. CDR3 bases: TGTGCCAGCAGCCAAGAGCAGGGGGTTTTTAGTCATGAGCAGTTCTTC.

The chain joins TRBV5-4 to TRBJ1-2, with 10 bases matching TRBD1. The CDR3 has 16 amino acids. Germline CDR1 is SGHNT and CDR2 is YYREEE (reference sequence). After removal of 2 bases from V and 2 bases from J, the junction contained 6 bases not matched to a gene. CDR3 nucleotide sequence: TGTGCCAGCAGCTTTCCTCCGGGACAGGGGAACTATGGCTACACCTTC. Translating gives CASSFPPGQGNYGYTF.

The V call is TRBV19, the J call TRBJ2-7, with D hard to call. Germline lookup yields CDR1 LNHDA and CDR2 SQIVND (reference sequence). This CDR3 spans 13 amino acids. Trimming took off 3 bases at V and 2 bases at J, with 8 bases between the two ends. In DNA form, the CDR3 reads TGTGCCAGTAGTATGTACGCGGCCTACGAGCAGTACTTC. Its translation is CASSMYAAYEQYF.

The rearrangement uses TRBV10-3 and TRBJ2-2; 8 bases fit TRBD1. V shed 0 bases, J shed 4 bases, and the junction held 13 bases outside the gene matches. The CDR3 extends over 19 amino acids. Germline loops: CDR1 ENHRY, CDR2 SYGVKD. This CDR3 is CAISESKWQGAASTGELFF. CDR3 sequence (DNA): TGTGCCATCAGTGAGTCGAAGTGGCAGGGGGCAGCGAGCACCGGGGAGCTGTTTTTT.

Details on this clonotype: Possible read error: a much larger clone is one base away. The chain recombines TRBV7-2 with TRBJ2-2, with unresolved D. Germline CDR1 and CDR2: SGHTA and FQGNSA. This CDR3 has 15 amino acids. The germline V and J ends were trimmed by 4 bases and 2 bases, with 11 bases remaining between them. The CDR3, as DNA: TGTGCCAGCAGCTCCTCTCGGAGCAACACCGGGGAGCTGTTTTTT. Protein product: CASSSSRSNTGELFF.

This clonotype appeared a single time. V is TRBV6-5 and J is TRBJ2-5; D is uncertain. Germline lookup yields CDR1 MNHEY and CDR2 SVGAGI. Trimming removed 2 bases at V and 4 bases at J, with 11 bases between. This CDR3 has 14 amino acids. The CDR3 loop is CASSYAVFAETQYF. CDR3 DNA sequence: TGTGCCAGCAGTTACGCAGTCTTTGCAGAGACCCAGTACTTC.

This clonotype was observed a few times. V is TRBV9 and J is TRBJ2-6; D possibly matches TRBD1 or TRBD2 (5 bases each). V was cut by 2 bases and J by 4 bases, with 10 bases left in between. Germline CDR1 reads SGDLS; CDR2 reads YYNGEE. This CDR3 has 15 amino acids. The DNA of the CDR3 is TGTGCCAGCAGCGTTGAGGGGACCGGGGCCAACGTCCTGACTTTC. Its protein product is CASSVEGTGANVLTF.

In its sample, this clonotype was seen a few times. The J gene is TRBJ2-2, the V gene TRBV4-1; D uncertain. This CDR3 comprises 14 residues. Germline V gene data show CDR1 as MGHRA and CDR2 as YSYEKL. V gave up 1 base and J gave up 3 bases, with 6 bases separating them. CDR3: CASSQVWDTGELFF. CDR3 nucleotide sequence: TGCGCCAGCAGCCAAGTCTGGGACACCGGGGAGCTGTTTTTT.